This is a list of T cell receptor beta chains from one sample in a study of OX40 agonist ivuxolimab in advanced cancers. Only in-frame clones appear in the TCRdb table, and some are missing; sequencing was by immunoSEQ multiplex PCR. The table lists fewer than 10,000 clones, 89% of them singletons. This material consisted of CD4+ or CD8+ T cells sorted from blood, taken in a trial of the OX40 agonist ivuxolimab. These receptors were taken from an adult with an advanced solid tumor such as melanoma, head and neck, liver or kidney cancer. Both conserved end residues are part of each CDR3. A D gene is named only where the DNA matches it firmly. Some rows mark clone size as missing; the rest say once, few, many or name a class of expanded clone.

D	J	V	size	DNA	CDR3
-	TRBJ1-2	TRBV19	-	TGTGCCAGTAGTCCCGGGCATATCCTGGGGAACTATGGCTACACCTTC	CASSPGHILGNYGYTF
-	TRBJ1-2	TRBV11-2	-	TGTGCCAGCAGCCCCTCGAAGAGCGTGGGGTATGGCTACACCTTC	CASSPSKSVGYGYTF
-	TRBJ1-3	TRBV9	-	TGTGCCAGCAGCGTAGACAGGGCTGGAAACACCATATATTTT	CASSVDRAGNTIYF
-	TRBJ1-3	TRBV7-3	-	TGTGCCAGCGGGTCCCTCTCTGGAAACACCATATATTTT	CASGSLSGNTIYF
-	TRBJ2-3	TRBV29-1	-	TGCAGCGTCATCCGGGACCTCGGCACAGATACGCAGTATTTT	CSVIRDLGTDTQYF
TRBD1	TRBJ1-5	TRBV6-1	-	TGTGCCAGCAGTGGCCGGGACAGGGGATTAAAGGCACGCCAGCCCCAGCATTTT	CASSGRDRGLKARQPQHF
-	TRBJ2-3	TRBV19	once	TGTGCCAGTAGTATCTCCTCGGGACAAGAGGCGCAGTATTTT	CASSISSGQEAQYF
TRBD1	TRBJ2-1	TRBV4-1	-	TGCGCCAGCAGCCAAGAGGGACAGGTATACAATGAGCAGTTCTTC	CASSQEGQVYNEQFF
TRBD2	TRBJ2-1	TRBV14	-	TGTGCCAGCAGCCCGCTACTAGCGGGAGGTGCCAATGAGCAGTTCTTC	CASSPLLAGGANEQFF
-	TRBJ1-1	TRBV19	-	TGTGCCAGTAGTATAGAAAGAGGCTACTTTCGGACTGAAGCTTTCTTT	CASSIERGYFRTEAFF
TRBD2	TRBJ2-5	TRBV4-2	-	TGTGCCAGCAGCCCGGGACTAGCGGGTTCATCCCAAGAGACCCAGTACTTC	CASSPGLAGSSQETQYF
TRBD2	TRBJ2-5	TRBV6-1	-	TGTGCCAGCCTAGCGGGAGGGGAGACCCAGTACTTC	CASLAGGETQYF
-	TRBJ2-3	TRBV25-1	few	TGTGCCAGCAGTGAATCTACAGCTAGAACAGATACGCAGTATTTT	CASSESTARTDTQYF
TRBD2	TRBJ2-3	TRBV7-9	-	TGTGCCAGCAGCCCCGATCTAGCGGGAGGGGGAACAGATACGCAGTATTTT	CASSPDLAGGGTDTQYF
-	TRBJ1-4	TRBV10-3	-	TGTGCCATCAGTGAGTCAGCGGCCAGGGGAGGTGAAAAACTGTTTTTT	CAISESAARGGEKLFF
-	TRBJ1-2	TRBV6-5	-	TGTGCCAGCAGCGGGCCCGCGGGTGGCTACACCTTC	CASSGPAGGYTF
TRBD2	TRBJ2-7	TRBV13	-	TGTGCCAGCAGCTTAGGGTTAACTAGCGGGACCTACGAGCAGTACTTC	CASSLGLTSGTYEQYF
TRBD1	TRBJ2-1	TRBV18	-	TGTGCCAGCTCACAGCGACAGGGAAGTAACAATGAGCAGTTCTTC	CASSQRQGSNNEQFF
-	TRBJ1-4	TRBV2	-	TGTGCCAGCAGTCGACAGCTTGCAACTAATGAAAAACTGTTTTTT	CASSRQLATNEKLFF
TRBD2	TRBJ2-3	TRBV28	-	TGTGCCAGCAGTGGTGGGGGAGCGGGATTCACAGATACGCAGTATTTT	CASSGGGAGFTDTQYF
TRBD1	TRBJ2-7	TRBV28	-	TGTGCCACCATGCGGGACAGGGTCATTTACGAGCAGTACTTC	CATMRDRVIYEQYF
TRBD2	TRBJ2-1	TRBV11-2	-	TGTGCCAGCAGCTTTGCGGGAGGGCCGAAGTTCTTC	CASSFAGGPKFF
-	TRBJ2-2	TRBV4-1	-	TGCGCCAGCAGCCAAGATCTTGGGGACCCGACCGGGGAGCTGTTTTTT	CASSQDLGDPTGELFF
TRBD1	TRBJ2-5	TRBV10-3	-	TGTGCCATCAGTGACTCGGACAGGGGCGGAGAGACCCAGTACTTC	CAISDSDRGGETQYF
-	TRBJ1-1	TRBV20-1	-	TGCAGTGTCCGAGGGGGCACTGAAGCTTTCTTT	CSVRGGTEAFF
TRBD2	TRBJ2-3	TRBV7-9	-	TGTGCCAGCAGCTTTGGGGGGGTGACAGATACGCAGTATTTT	CASSFGGVTDTQYF
-	TRBJ1-4	TRBV29-1	few	TGCAGCGTTGAGACTGCAACTAATGAAAAACTGTTTTTT	CSVETATNEKLFF
TRBD1	TRBJ1-1	TRBV5-5	-	TGTGCCAGCAGCGTAAACAGGGGAGGAGTGAACACTGAAGCTTTCTTT	CASSVNRGGVNTEAFF
-	TRBJ2-1	TRBV19	-	TGTGCCAGTAGTATGAGGACCGAAACCTCCTCCTACAATGAGCAGTTCTTC	CASSMRTETSSYNEQFF
TRBD1	TRBJ2-2	TRBV29-1	once	TGCAGCGTTGGTAACAGGGGGACCGGGGAGCTGTTTTTT	CSVGNRGTGELFF
TRBD2	TRBJ2-1	TRBV4-1	-	TGCGCCAGCAGCCAAGTCCCAGCGGGAGGGAGGAATGAGCAGTTCTTC	CASSQVPAGGRNEQFF
-	TRBJ2-3	TRBV4-2	-	TGTGCCAGCGAAGAGCGGCCGGGGTCAGATACGCAGTATTTT	CASEERPGSDTQYF
TRBD1	TRBJ1-2	TRBV7-9	-	TGTGCCAGCAGCATCGGGACAGATAACTATGGCTACACCTTC	CASSIGTDNYGYTF
-	TRBJ1-2	TRBV5-1	-	TGCGCCAGCAGCTTGGGTGGGGTCCGCTTCCCTGTCTATGGCTACACCTTC	CASSLGGVRFPVYGYTF
-	TRBJ2-5	TRBV19	-	TGTGCCAGTAGTATACAGAGTTCCGGGACCAGAAACCCACAAGAGACCCAGTACTTC	CASSIQSSGTRNPQETQYF
TRBD1	TRBJ1-1	TRBV28	-	TGTGCCAGCAGTGCGGGACAGGGCCGCACTGAAGCTTTCTTT	CASSAGQGRTEAFF
TRBD2	TRBJ2-3	TRBV5-4	-	TGTGCCAGCAGCTCGGCCAGCGGGAGGGCCTCAGATACGCAGTATTTT	CASSSASGRASDTQYF
-	TRBJ1-1	TRBV7-6	-	TGTGCCAGCAGCTTAGTTACGCAGGGGAGAACTGAAGCTTTCTTT	CASSLVTQGRTEAFF
-	TRBJ2-7	TRBV7-8	-	TGTGCCAGCAGCTTAGGAAGTACTTACGAGCAGTACTTC	CASSLGSTYEQYF
TRBD2	TRBJ2-7	TRBV6-4	-	TGTGCCAGCAGTCCCCCGGGACTAGTAAGGGAGCAGTACTTC	CASSPPGLVREQYF
TRBD2	TRBJ2-7	TRBV18	-	TGTGCCAGCTCACCACCGGGGACTAGCGCGGTCTACGAGCAGTACTTC	CASSPPGTSAVYEQYF
-	TRBJ1-3	TRBV6-1	-	TGTGCCAGCAGGGCAGGGGATATTGGAAACACCATATATTTT	CASRAGDIGNTIYF
-	TRBJ2-7	TRBV11-2	-	TGTGCCAGCGGAGACTGGACGATTGCCTACGAGCAGTACTTC	CASGDWTIAYEQYF
TRBD1	TRBJ2-7	TRBV2	-	TGTGCCAGCATTACAGGACAGGGGAGGTCCGAGCAGTACTTC	CASITGQGRSEQYF
-	TRBJ2-7	TRBV12-2	-	TGTGCAAGTCGCCCACCCCGGGACAAGCGCTACGAGCAGTACTTC	CASRPPRDKRYEQYF
-	TRBJ1-2	TRBV30	-	TGTGCCTTGGCCAAGGATTCAGACTATGGCTACACCTTC	CALAKDSDYGYTF
TRBD1	TRBJ2-1	TRBV6-1	-	TGTGCCAGCAGTGAAGGGACAGGGTTGGGAATGGAGCAGTTCTTC	CASSEGTGLGMEQFF
-	TRBJ1-6	TRBV4-2	-	TGTGCCAGCAGCGAGACCGACGGTAATAGATCACCCCTCCACTTT	CASSETDGNRSPLHF
-	TRBJ2-1	TRBV2	-	TGTGCCAGCAGTTTCCCACGCGGGGCCAACAATGAGCAGTTCTTC	CASSFPRGANNEQFF
-	TRBJ1-2	TRBV11-2	-	TGTGCCAGCAGCTTAGATGGCACAGGGATCTACTATGGCTACACCTTC	CASSLDGTGIYYGYTF
TRBD2	TRBJ2-7	TRBV2	-	TGTGCCAGCAGTCCCCCTTGGGAGGGCGGGTACTACGAGCAGTACTTC	CASSPPWEGGYYEQYF
-	TRBJ2-5	TRBV5-1	-	TGCGCCAGCAGCTGGGCGGGTGAAGAGACCCAGTACTTC	CASSWAGEETQYF
-	TRBJ2-2	TRBV7-2	few	TGTGCCAGCAGCACATACAGGAACACCGGGGAGCTGTTTTTT	CASSTYRNTGELFF
-	TRBJ2-7	TRBV28	once	TGTGCCAGCAGCCCCCGACAGTTGAGCGACGAGCAGTACTTC	CASSPRQLSDEQYF
TRBD1	TRBJ1-2	TRBV18	-	TGTGCCAGCTCACAATCGAGCTCAGGGGGAGATGGCTACACCTTC	CASSQSSSGGDGYTF
TRBD1	TRBJ2-2	TRBV5-1	-	TGCGCCAGCAGCAGCAGGGGGCCGGAGCTGTTTTTT	CASSSRGPELFF
-	TRBJ2-2	TRBV14	-	TGTGCCAGCAGCCAAGACAGTTACTACCGGGAGCTGTTTTTT	CASSQDSYYRELFF
-	TRBJ2-1	TRBV5-4	-	TGTGCCAGCAGCTTGCCTACTGGGGGATTTGGTGGCAATGAGCAGTTCTTC	CASSLPTGGFGGNEQFF
TRBD1	TRBJ2-7	TRBV7-2	-	TGTGCCAGCAGCGCGCATACAGGGGGCTACGAGCAGTACTTC	CASSAHTGGYEQYF
-	TRBJ2-4	TRBV7-2	-	TGTGCCAGCAGCTTAGACAGGGCGGGTATTCAGTACTTC	CASSLDRAGIQYF